This TCR beta chain was profiled in a study of blood T cell repertoires in COVID-19. This table comes from immunoSEQ multiplex PCR, and its TCRdb copy is limited to in-frame clones, with some not included. The sample lists some 150,000 clones; roughly 90% were seen once. This clone appeared a single time. Per the germline V gene, CDR1 is SGHDT and CDR2 is YYEEEE. With 3 bases clipped from V and 2 bases from J, the junction kept 3 bases outside the gene matches. The CDR3 totals 14 residues. The sequence derives from a woman under 30 who had recovered from COVID-19. The sequenced sample consisted of PBMCs or T cells enriched from blood (not recorded which). The J gene is TRBJ2-3, the V gene TRBV5-6, with 7 bases that match TRBD2. CDR3 protein: CASSWRENTDTQYF. CDR3 coding DNA: TGTGCCAGCAGCTGGCGGGAGAACACAGATACGCAGTATTTT.